Following are 17 T cell receptor beta chains from one sample sequenced in a study of PD-1 blockade in classical Hodgkin lymphoma. Repertoires were generated with immunoSEQ multiplex PCR, while TCRdb's copy carries only in-frame clones and drops some. The sample shows about 93,000 clones, roughly 79% of them seen only once. In every patient, relapse followed autologous stem cell transplantation, while exposure to brentuximab vedotin differed. Here the sequenced sample was peripheral blood mononuclear cells (PBMCs), taken before the second cycle of nivolumab. These receptor sequences come from a human donor with classical Hodgkin lymphoma.

V and J are TRBV4-2 and TRBJ2-7; TRBD2 might be the D (5 bases). V was cut by 5 bases and J by 7 bases, with 15 bases left in between. Germline-derived CDR1 and CDR2 are LGHNA and YNFKEQ. The CDR3 has 13 amino acids. The DNA for the CDR3 is TGTGCCAGCAGCGTAGCTCTTCCGGGAGAGCAGTACTTC. Translated, it gives CASSVALPGEQYF.

The chain uses TRBV4-3 and TRBJ1-5; D is perhaps TRBD1 (5 bases). V lost 0 bases and J lost 7, with 13 bases in between. CDR1 is LGHNA, CDR2 YSLEER, per germline. This CDR3 has 15 amino acids. The DNA for the CDR3 is TGCGCCAGCAGCCAAGATCGGGGGGGGTGGCAGCCCCAGCATTTT. Protein product: CASSQDRGGWQPQHF.

The chain uses TRBV10-3 and TRBJ2-1; TRBD2 agrees at 9 bases. In germline, CDR1 is ENHRY, CDR2 SYGVKD. The junction had 10 bases not matched to a gene; V was cut back by 10 bases and J by 0 bases. The CDR3 sequence is 16 residues long. CDR3 DNA sequence: TGTGCCAGCAGGGCCGGGACTAGCACCTCCTACAATGAGCAGTTCTTC. Its protein is CASRAGTSTSYNEQFF.

V gene TRBV5-1 combines with J gene TRBJ2-4; 7 bases line up with TRBD1. The CDR3 is 16 residues long. V shed 2 bases, J shed 5 bases, and the junction held 10 bases outside the gene matches. CDR1 is SGHRS and CDR2 is YFSETQ in the germline V gene. The CDR3 DNA reads as TGCGCCAGCAGCTTAACCCTCACAGGGGCTCAAAACATTCAGTACTTC. It is translated as CASSLTLTGAQNIQYF.

The chain carries TRBV10-3 and TRBJ2-2; TRBD1 or TRBD2 may be the D gene (6 bases each). The CDR3 length is 16 residues. Trimming removed 7 bases at V and 4 bases at J, with 19 bases between. The germline gives CDR1 ENHRY, CDR2 SYGVKD. The CDR3, as DNA: TGTGCCATCAACGGCGAAAAGGGGGGAAGCACCGGGGAGCTGTTTTTT. As protein: CAINGEKGGSTGELFF.

This clone was picked up one time. The sample has other DNA sequences that encode this CDR3 too. The chain joins TRBV6-5 to TRBJ2-7; TRBD2 is a possible D gene (5 bases). Germline CDR1 MNHEY, CDR2 SVGAGI. V gave up 6 bases and J gave up 2 bases, with 8 bases separating them. The CDR3 is made up of 12 amino acids. CDR3 sequence: CASSRGPYEQYF. As DNA, the CDR3 is TGTGCCAGCAGCCGAGGGCCCTACGAGCAGTACTTC.

This clone was seen only a few times. V and J are TRBV19 and TRBJ1-5; D is perhaps TRBD1 (6 bases). The V end lost 4 bases, the J end lost 1 base, and 20 bases lay between the germline ends. The CDR3 extends over 18 amino acids. Germline V gene sequence: CDR1 LNHDA, CDR2 SQIVND (reference sequence). CDR3 protein: CASSTGQTAGTSNQPQHF. The DNA for the CDR3 is TGTGCCAGTAGTACCGGACAGACCGCTGGAACAAGCAATCAGCCCCAGCATTTT.

V gene TRBV2 combines with J gene TRBJ1-4; tentatively, D is TRBD1 (5 bases). CDR1 and CDR2 (germline): SNHLY, FYNNEI. V lost 0 bases to trimming and J lost 13 bases, with 15 bases between them. This CDR3 has 14 residues. In DNA form, the CDR3 reads TGTGCCAGCAGTGAAGCGCTCCCGGGCCAGGGACTGTTTTTT. It codes for CASSEALPGQGLFF.

This rearrangement joins TRBV9 to TRBJ2-1, with 9 bases aligning to TRBD2. V dropped 3 bases and J dropped 4; count of bases not matched to a gene: 8. The CDR3 extends over 16 amino acids. The germline V gene encodes CDR1 SGDLS and CDR2 YYNGEE. DNA of the CDR3: TGTGCCAGCAGCGAGGGGGCGGGAGGGCAGTACAATGAGCAGTTCTTC. The encoded protein is CASSEGAGGQYNEQFF.

V gene TRBV10-3 combines with J gene TRBJ2-1, with 10 nucleotides matching TRBD1. With 4 bases clipped from V and 3 bases from J, the junction kept 6 bases outside the gene matches. Looked up from germline, CDR1 is ENHRY and CDR2 is SYGVKD. This CDR3 is built from 16 residues. The CDR3 DNA is TGTGCCATCAGTGGGACTGGACAGGGGGACTACAATGAGCAGTTCTTC. Translated, it gives CAISGTGQGDYNEQFF.

DNA for the CDR3: TGTGCCAGCAGTTTAAAACAGGGAGGTCCTTCCTACGAGCAGTACTTC. Protein sequence: CASSLKQGGPSYEQYF. This chain uses TRBV28 with TRBJ2-7; either TRBD1 or TRBD2 may supply D (6 bases each). The V gene's germline CDR1 is MDHEN and CDR2 SYDVKM. V was cut by 2 bases and J by 1 base, with 15 bases left in between. This CDR3 has 16 amino acids.

The J gene is TRBJ2-2, the V gene TRBV18; TRBD2 matches 10 bases. Trimming took 2 bases from V and 5 from J; bases not matched to a gene: 5. The CDR3 has 16 residues. The germline V gene has CDR1 KGHSH and CDR2 LQKENI. The CDR3 sequence: CASSPGLAEITGELFF. The DNA for the CDR3 is TGTGCCAGCTCACCAGGACTAGCGGAGATAACCGGGGAGCTGTTTTTT.

CDR3 DNA: TGCAGCGTCGCTGGGCTAGCGGGAACCAGTCCTCCCTACGAGCAGTACTTC. As protein: CSVAGLAGTSPPYEQYF. V gene TRBV29-1 combines with J gene TRBJ2-7; 9 bases are shared with TRBD2. The CDR3 is 17 amino acids. The J segment lost 2 bases and the V segment lost 6 bases, leaving 17 bases of the junction unmatched. Germline V gene lookup returns CDR1 SQVTM and CDR2 ANQGSEA.

The chain couples TRBV7-2 to TRBJ2-6; either TRBD1 or TRBD2 may supply D (6 bases each). Trimming cost V 1 base and J 4 bases, with 11 bases left between them. CDR1 is SGHTA and CDR2 is FQGNSA in the germline V gene. The CDR3 covers 16 residues. CDR3 protein: CASSLVGGAGANVLTF. CDR3 sequence (DNA): TGTGCCAGCAGCTTAGTGGGGGGCGCCGGGGCCAACGTCCTGACTTTC. Full variable domain (outside the CDR3, taken from reference TRBV7-2 and TRBJ2-6): GAGVSQSPSNKVTEKGKDVELRCDPISGHTALYWYRQSLGQGLEFLIYFQGNSAPDKSGLPSDRFSAERTGGSVSTLTIQRTQQEDSAVYLCASSLVGGAGANVLTFGAGSRLTVL.

The gene calls are TRBV15 and TRBJ2-1; 8 nucleotides line up with TRBD2. J gave up 7 bases and V 4 bases, and 3 bases lay outside the gene matches. The CDR3 loop spans 13 amino acids. The germline V gene encodes CDR1 LNHNV and CDR2 YYDKDF (reference sequence). DNA for the CDR3: TGTGCCACCAGCATCCCTAGCGGGAATGAGCAGTTCTTC. It yields the protein CATSIPSGNEQFF.

The V call is TRBV7-2, the J call TRBJ2-7; the D call may be TRBD1 or TRBD2 (6 bases each). V was cut by 1 base and J by 5 bases, with 18 bases left in between. This CDR3 contains 16 residues. Germline V CDR1 and CDR2: SGHTA, FQGNSA. CDR3 DNA: TGTGCCAGCAGCTTAGGGGGGCGTCAGGGGAGGAACGAGCAGTACTTC. This sequence encodes CASSLGGRQGRNEQYF.

The chain couples TRBV5-1 to TRBJ2-7; the match to TRBD1 covers 10 bases. The CDR3 length is 15 residues. Germline V gene sequence: CDR1 SGHRS, CDR2 YFSETQ. V trimming: 4 bases; J trimming: 1 base; junction bases outside the gene matches: 5. CDR3 in amino acids: CASSDPGQGSYEQYF. Here the CDR3 DNA reads TGCGCCAGCAGCGACCCGGGACAGGGGTCCTACGAGCAGTACTTC.